A single sample gave rise to the 5 T cell receptor beta chains below, sequenced in a study of T cell responses to AZD1222 COVID-19 vaccine. Profiling relied on immunoSEQ multiplex PCR, and the TCRdb table lists in-frame clones only, not all of them. The sample contains roughly 80,000 clones, over 75% of which appear only once. The sample consisted of peripheral blood, taken on day 0 of MenACWY control vaccination. These receptors all come from an adult in good health.

The chain links TRBV29-1 to TRBJ1-5; tentative D call: TRBD1 (5 bases). Germline CDR1 reads SQVTM; CDR2 reads ANQGSEA. The CDR3 is 13 residues long. Between the trimmed V and J ends, which lost 7 bases and 3 bases, there was a span of 13 bases. The CDR3, as DNA: TGCAGCGCATCTCCGGGACTCAATCAGCCCCAGCATTTT. This encodes CSASPGLNQPQHF.

The chain carries TRBV12-3 or TRBV12-4 and TRBJ1-1; unclear D gene. Between the trimmed V and J ends, which lost 7 bases and 0 bases, there was a span of 3 bases. This CDR3 has 11 amino acids. This chain's CDR3 is CASNLNTEAFF. The CDR3 nucleotides are TGTGCCAGCAACCTGAACACTGAAGCTTTCTTT.

Written as DNA, the CDR3 is TGTGCCAGCAGCGTAAATGGGACAGGGGTTGGCTACACCTTC. Translating gives CASSVNGTGVGYTF. The V and J genes are TRBV9 and TRBJ1-2; TRBD1 agrees at 10 bases. The CDR3 consists of 14 residues. Trimming took 1 base from V and 7 from J; bases not matched to a gene: 4. The germline gives CDR1 SGDLS, CDR2 YYNGEE.

The rearrangement joins TRBV2 to TRBJ1-5; TRBD1 matches at 7 bases. The V segment lost 3 bases and the J segment 4 bases; nucleotides outside the gene matches: 6. The CDR3 extends over 15 amino acids. CDR1 and CDR2 (germline): SNHLY, FYNNEI. The CDR3 DNA sequence: TGTGCCAGCAGTGACTGGCAGGGGGGGAATCAGCCCCAGCATTTT. Amino acids: CASSDWQGGNQPQHF.

V usage is TRBV7-9 and J usage is TRBJ1-2; D is unresolved. CDR1 SEHNR and CDR2 FQNEAQ come from the germline V gene (reference sequence). Trimming took 8 bases from V and 13 from J, leaving 17 bases between them. The CDR3 covers 11 residues. The CDR3 here is CASSGGRPVTF. CDR3 nucleotides: TGTGCCAGCTCGGGAGGGAGACCTGTCACCTTC.